This is a list of T cell receptor beta chains from one sample in a study of graft-versus-host responses after intestinal transplantation. The repertoire was sequenced with immunoSEQ multiplex PCR; TCRdb's copy has only in-frame clones and lacks some. The profile covers about 85,000 clones, with approximately 90% appearing a single time and 7.6% taken by the ten largest. Antigen specificity for these receptors is unknown. Sample: unstimulated CD8+ T cells sorted from spleen or lymph node cells, taken before transplant. The source is a human donor who was the organ donor for an intestinal transplant. The CDR3 runs from the conserved cysteine through the conserved F or W. A D gene is named only where the DNA matches it firmly. Some rows mark clone size as missing; the rest say once, few, many or name a class of expanded clone.

j_gene: TRBJ1-6; d_gene: NA; v_gene: TRBV14; abundance: NA; CDR3aa: CASSLTGNNSPLHF; CDR3nt: TGTGCCAGCAGCCTGACAGGAAATAATTCACCCCTCCACTTT
j_gene: TRBJ1-1; d_gene: TRBD1; v_gene: TRBV5-1; abundance: NA; CDR3aa: CASSPDRVFFGTEAFF; CDR3nt: TGCGCCAGCAGCCCTGACAGGGTTTTTTTTGGGACTGAAGCTTTCTTT
j_gene: TRBJ1-2; d_gene: TRBD1; v_gene: TRBV5-6; abundance: NA; CDR3aa: CASSSRTGAYYGYTF; CDR3nt: TGTGCCAGCAGCTCGAGGACAGGGGCCTACTATGGCTACACCTTC
j_gene: TRBJ2-7; d_gene: TRBD1; v_gene: TRBV7-9; abundance: NA; CDR3aa: CASSFSGQAYEQYF; CDR3nt: TGTGCCAGCAGCTTTTCCGGACAGGCCTACGAGCAGTACTTC
j_gene: TRBJ2-7; d_gene: TRBD2; v_gene: TRBV5-5; abundance: NA; CDR3aa: CASRTGTSLEQYF; CDR3nt: TGTGCCAGCAGGACCGGGACTAGTCTAGAGCAGTACTTC
j_gene: TRBJ2-7; d_gene: TRBD2; v_gene: TRBV7-8; abundance: NA; CDR3aa: CASSLGRGLAGFKGREQYF; CDR3nt: TGTGCCAGCAGCTTAGGTCGGGGACTAGCGGGATTTAAGGGGAGGGAGCAGTACTTC
j_gene: TRBJ1-6; d_gene: TRBD1; v_gene: TRBV6-6; abundance: NA; CDR3aa: CASSYTGERYNSPLHF; CDR3nt: TGTGCCAGCAGTTATACAGGGGAGCGCTATAATTCACCCCTCCACTTT
j_gene: TRBJ2-5; d_gene: TRBD1; v_gene: TRBV7-9; abundance: NA; CDR3aa: CASSLTGTGGSREETQYF; CDR3nt: TGTGCCAGCAGCCTGACCGGGACAGGGGGTAGTAGGGAAGAGACCCAGTACTTC
j_gene: TRBJ1-1; d_gene: NA; v_gene: TRBV4-1; abundance: NA; CDR3aa: CASSQGLGVVAEAFF; CDR3nt: TGCGCCAGCAGCCAAGGTCTGGGGGTAGTCGCTGAAGCTTTCTTT
j_gene: TRBJ1-1; d_gene: TRBD1; v_gene: TRBV9; abundance: few; CDR3aa: CASSVGDQGGTEAFF; CDR3nt: TGTGCCAGCAGCGTAGGGGATCAGGGGGGGACTGAAGCTTTCTTT
j_gene: TRBJ2-3; d_gene: NA; v_gene: TRBV6-1; abundance: NA; CDR3aa: CASLLVEPGTDTQYF; CDR3nt: TGTGCCAGCCTCCTTGTCGAGCCGGGCACAGATACGCAGTATTTT
j_gene: TRBJ2-7; d_gene: NA; v_gene: TRBV7-9; abundance: NA; CDR3aa: CASSRSTHEQYF; CDR3nt: TGTGCCAGCAGCCGGAGCACCCACGAGCAGTACTTC
j_gene: TRBJ2-7; d_gene: TRBD2; v_gene: TRBV9; abundance: NA; CDR3aa: CASSGGTSGRSYEQYF; CDR3nt: TGTGCCAGCAGCGGGGGGACTAGCGGGAGGTCCTACGAGCAGTACTTC
j_gene: TRBJ2-7; d_gene: TRBD2; v_gene: TRBV12-5; abundance: NA; CDR3aa: CARLNPSGSGYEQYF; CDR3nt: TGTGCTAGGCTCAATCCTAGCGGGAGTGGGTACGAGCAGTACTTC
j_gene: TRBJ1-2; d_gene: NA; v_gene: TRBV27; abundance: once; CDR3aa: CASSGGYGYTF; CDR3nt: TGTGCCAGCAGCGGCGGCTATGGCTACACCTTC
j_gene: TRBJ2-6; d_gene: TRBD1; v_gene: TRBV9; abundance: NA; CDR3aa: CASSARGGDRDRGDTGANVLTF; CDR3nt: TGTGCCAGCAGCGCCCGAGGAGGGGACCGGGACAGGGGTGACACTGGGGCCAACGTCCTGACTTTC
j_gene: TRBJ2-7; d_gene: NA; v_gene: TRBV6-6; abundance: NA; CDR3aa: CASSYSWGIYEQYF; CDR3nt: TGTGCCAGCAGTTACTCGTGGGGGATCTACGAGCAGTACTTC
j_gene: TRBJ2-3; d_gene: NA; v_gene: TRBV5-1; abundance: once; CDR3aa: CASSLWRGPLDTDTQYF; CDR3nt: TGCGCCAGCAGCTTGTGGCGGGGGCCCTTGGACACAGATACGCAGTATTTT
j_gene: TRBJ2-1; d_gene: NA; v_gene: TRBV18; abundance: once; CDR3aa: CASSPQDRNYNEQFF; CDR3nt: TGTGCCAGCTCACCCCAAGACAGGAACTACAATGAGCAGTTCTTC
j_gene: TRBJ1-4; d_gene: NA; v_gene: TRBV19; abundance: NA; CDR3aa: CASSPNSIATNEKLFF; CDR3nt: TGTGCCAGTAGTCCTAACAGTATTGCAACTAATGAAAAACTGTTTTTT
j_gene: TRBJ1-2; d_gene: NA; v_gene: TRBV27; abundance: NA; CDR3aa: CASSFLDSPYGYTF; CDR3nt: TGTGCCAGCAGTTTCCTCGACAGTCCCTATGGCTACACCTTC
j_gene: TRBJ1-2; d_gene: NA; v_gene: TRBV28; abundance: NA; CDR3aa: CASSLLARGTYGYTF; CDR3nt: TGTGCCAGCAGTTTATTGGCCAGGGGAACCTATGGCTACACCTTC
j_gene: TRBJ1-1; d_gene: NA; v_gene: TRBV27; abundance: NA; CDR3aa: CASTSQGGRGKNTEAFF; CDR3nt: TGTGCCAGCACCTCACAAGGGGGTAGGGGGAAGAACACTGAAGCTTTCTTT
j_gene: TRBJ2-7; d_gene: TRBD2; v_gene: TRBV15; abundance: NA; CDR3aa: CATSRDNKREIHEQYF; CDR3nt: TGTGCCACCAGCAGAGATAATAAGCGGGAGATTCACGAGCAGTACTTC
j_gene: TRBJ1-2; d_gene: TRBD1; v_gene: TRBV29-1; abundance: NA; CDR3aa: CSVDRVNYGYTF; CDR3nt: TGCAGCGTAGACAGGGTGAACTATGGCTACACCTTC
j_gene: TRBJ2-1; d_gene: TRBD2; v_gene: TRBV7-6; abundance: NA; CDR3aa: CASSLSGSGYNEQFF; CDR3nt: TGTGCCAGCAGCTTAAGCGGGAGCGGCTACAATGAGCAGTTCTTC
j_gene: TRBJ1-1; d_gene: NA; v_gene: TRBV7-6; abundance: NA; CDR3aa: CASSSGPSEGTEAFF; CDR3nt: TGTGCCAGCAGCTCCGGTCCGAGCGAGGGGACTGAAGCTTTCTTT
j_gene: TRBJ1-1; d_gene: TRBD1; v_gene: TRBV28; abundance: NA; CDR3aa: CASRYDRGNTEAFF; CDR3nt: TGTGCCAGCAGATATGACAGGGGGAACACTGAAGCTTTCTTT
j_gene: TRBJ2-2; d_gene: NA; v_gene: TRBV5-6; abundance: NA; CDR3aa: CASSLDEHPTGELFF; CDR3nt: TGTGCCAGCAGCTTGGATGAACATCCTACCGGGGAGCTGTTTTTT
j_gene: TRBJ1-2; d_gene: NA; v_gene: TRBV6-1; abundance: NA; CDR3aa: CASKPHEDYGYTF; CDR3nt: TGTGCCAGCAAGCCCCACGAGGACTATGGCTACACCTTC
j_gene: TRBJ2-7; d_gene: NA; v_gene: TRBV9; abundance: NA; CDR3aa: CASSVEEGELPYEQYF; CDR3nt: TGTGCCAGCAGCGTAGAAGAGGGGGAGCTTCCCTACGAGCAGTACTTC